This T cell receptor (beta chain) was sequenced during a study of metastatic and nonmetastatic thyroid tumors. Source study methods: The distant-metastasis classifier for papillary thyroid cancer was built from CDR3 differences across clinicopathological groups. MiXCR was used by TCRdb to re-call the PCR reads. In this record, the V and J calls reflect TCRdb's handling and not the investigators' own analysis. The data contain some 33,000 clones, over 20% of them seen just once; the ten biggest clones take up less than 4%. All patients were untreated before thyroid surgery. Ten or more counts support this clone. Between the trimmed V and J ends, which lost 7 bases and 5 bases, there was a span of 8 bases. Per germline, CDR1 SGHTA and CDR2 FQGNSA. The CDR3 covers 11 residues.

Sequenced: tumor tissue. V is TRBV7-2 and J is TRBJ1-2; no firm D call. This TCR derives from a male donor with papillary thyroid cancer or a benign thyroid nodule (not recorded which). Some clones in this sample may be carry-over from other donors' samples. The CDR3 loop is CASTEGYGYTF. The CDR3 region has the DNA TGTGCCAGCACCGAAGGTTATGGCTACACCTTC.